The subject of this entry is one T cell receptor beta chain. Its antigen remains unknown. TCR beta libraries carry UMIs added by 5'RACE template switching. Reprocessing the 5' RACE reads, TCRdb reports a single entry for every CDR3 protein and omits DNA. The listing records about 380,000 distinct CDR3 sequences. The data are from a study of T cells expressing NK-cell markers. Turning to the study itself: Source material for TCR beta repertoires consisted of sorted CD3+CD56+NKG2C+, CD3+CD56+NKG2C- and CD3+CD56-NKG2C+ T cells.

Whole-study findings and limits: Unclear, still, was the HCMV specificity of the expanded NKG2C+ T cell clones. In about 6 donors, dominant CD3+CD56+NKG2C+ clones formed about 1.0-8% of CD8+ cells.

Source material: blood T cells: a sorted CD56 or NKG2C T cell subset, CD4+ or CD8+ T cells, or bulk PBMC T cells (not recorded which). The clonotype comes from a man aged 18-70 years in good health.

CDR3 residues: CASSPYGGAYNEQFF. The genes are TRBV6-1 and TRBJ2-1; the D gene TCRdb calls, TRBD1, cannot be checked with no DNA. Germline CDR1 reads MNHNS; CDR2 reads SASEGT. This CDR3 is 15 amino acids long.